This TCR beta chain was recorded in a study of T cell responses to AZD1222 COVID-19 vaccine. Broader study findings: Samples come after the peak T cell response, not at day 14.

Points on this clone: Its target is unknown.

This CDR3 has 14 amino acids. Deletions cut 1 base from V and 2 bases from J, with 6 bases between. Germline V lookup: CDR1 MGHRA, CDR2 YSYEKL. Method: immunoSEQ multiplex PCR; TCRdb's copy keeps in-frame clones and lacks some. The sample contains over 120,000 clones, 80% to 90% of which appear only once. The clonotype was recovered from an adult in good health. The rearrangement links TRBV4-1 to TRBJ1-5; D ambiguous. The sample consisted of peripheral blood, taken on day 0 of AZD1222 vaccination. CDR3 nucleotides: TGCGCCAGCAGCCAAGTCCGGGGCAATCAGCCCCAGCATTTT. This sequence encodes CASSQVRGNQPQHF.